The entry that follows covers one T cell receptor (beta chain) sequence. Its antigen remains unidentified. It has no much larger one-base neighbor in the sample; base qualities were not kept. The sample's time point label is to be understood as: cycle 1 day 1 (C1D1), immediately before nivolumab initiation. All trial patients had relapsed after autologous stem cell transplantation, with cohorts A, B and C differing in prior brentuximab vedotin exposure. The trial cohort was composed of over 50 patients with relapsed/refractory classical Hodgkin lymphoma, for whom complete response, partial response or progressive disease was recorded as best overall response. Trial patients were treated with single-agent nivolumab in the multi-cohort phase II CheckMate 205 trial. An independent review committee assessed best overall response using the 2007 International Working Group response criteria. Trial PBMCs were collected immediately before nivolumab initiation (C1D1) and during therapy at cycle 2 day 1 and cycle 4 day 1. Peripheral blood was collected in 8 mL Vacutainer Cell Preparation Tubes, from which PBMCs were isolated by centrifugation and then cryopreserved.

The CDR3 runs 11 residues from the cysteine to the phenylalanine. Just the 33-base CDR3 DNA is kept, in frame starting at base 1. Trimming takes 5 bases from V and 4 bases from J, and the germline ends sit 8 bases apart. From the germline V gene (reference sequence), CDR1 is GTSNPN and CDR2 is SVGIG. The sample is drawn from a study of PD-1 blockade in classical Hodgkin lymphoma (dated by TCRdb to 2019 to 2021). Notes on the research overall: Nivolumab dosing was 3 mg/kg intravenously every 2 weeks, continuing until either disease progression or unacceptable toxicity. The study used CyTOF and TCR beta sequencing to define a peripheral blood immune signature of response to PD-1 blockade in classical Hodgkin lymphoma.

Findings and caveats that apply to the study as a whole: The study covered only a single clinical trial cohort, and the causes of the repertoire differences, possibly disease activity or prior therapy, were still not defined. Diversity was lower in patients who began nivolumab less than 1 year after ASCT, so these patients were left out of later analyses to avoid confounding by immune reconstitution. Baseline TCR diversity was reported to be lower in newly diagnosed patients than in healthy donors, and even lower in relapsed/refractory patients. Trial patients achieving complete response had baseline diversity similar to newly diagnosed patients, whereas partial responders and progressors had significantly lower diversity. A significant rise by C4D1 was seen in CD4+ but not CD8+ TCR diversity (p=0.0027 vs p=0.16), with the rise being most apparent in complete responders (p=0.02).

The Qiagen DNeasy kit was used to extract genomic DNA both from unsorted PBMCs and from the negatively selected CD4+ and CD8+ fractions. Using primers that anneal to V and J segments, immunoSEQ multiplex PCR amplified the TCR beta CDR3 regions. A synthetic immune receptor repertoire was used to minimize amplification bias, and remaining bias was computationally removed after sequencing. The published analysis was carried out like this. Repertoire diversity was quantified as the Shannon entropy index using custom Python scripts. The unsorted, CD4+ and CD8+ repertoires were each analyzed separately, with the exception of combined analyses, where CD4+ and CD8+ sequences were merged in silico. A clone counted as expanded when the clone's frequency after treatment rose at least 2-fold relative to C1D1, and clones undetected at baseline were given a pseudocount of 0.5. Clones with 0 or 1 copy at C1D1 were classified as singleton clones, and clones with 2 or more copies were classified as non-singleton clones. Clones expanded in unsorted samples were annotated as CD4+, CD8+ or unknown by matching protein sequences in sorted samples from the same patient. Wilcoxon tests were applied to paired samples to test diversity changes from C1D1 to C4D1. TCRdb re-hosts the immuneACCESS table, in-frame sequences only. Its copies lack some clones; in the studies checked, an unresolved V gene accounts for under half of them, and the cause for the rest is not known. The DNA was the basis for D and trimming; V, J and clone size are from that table. Present in this sample are tens of thousands of clones, around 88% of which were seen just once. The ten largest make up around 13% of the sample.

In this chain, TRBV30 is recombined with TRBJ1-1, with an unclear D gene assignment. This TCR derives from a human donor with classical Hodgkin lymphoma. This sample comprised peripheral blood mononuclear cells (PBMCs), obtained at baseline. The CDR3 corresponds to CAWLQATEAFF. The bases are TGTGCCTGGTTGCAGGCCACTGAAGCTTTCTTT.